The clone carrying this T cell receptor (beta chain) was picked up a small number of times. Its target is unknown. This sample was included in a study of T-cell memory formation after mild COVID-19. The study's findings and limits: Proof of SARS-CoV-2 specificity was absent for the second-wave clones that crested on day 37. Pre-infection memory already had some responding clones, implying cross-reactive memory joined. Among clones contracting day 15 to 85, CD4/CD8 was balanced, whereas later expanders leaned CD4+.

Constant-segment primers and 5'RACE yielded cDNA libraries for TCR alpha and TCR beta, each carrying sample barcodes and UMIs. TCRdb processed the 5' RACE reads anew with MiXCR; each CDR3 protein has one entry. The sample records 300,000 to 400,000 distinct CDR3 sequences, around 15% being singletons. Germline V gene sequence: CDR1 SQVTM, CDR2 ANQGSEA. Trimming took off 6 bases at V and 8 bases at J, with 16 bases between the two ends. The CDR3 runs 12 residues. This TCR came from a young man who had mild COVID-19 (a few samples of this study predate the infection). Cell type and time point are not known. The chain carries TRBV29-1 and TRBJ1-1; D call uncertain. Material: PBMCs or a T cell subset sorted from them (not recorded which). CDR3 region: CSVAQFRGEAFF. For the CDR3, the DNA is TGCAGCGTGGCTCAATTTAGAGGGGAAGCTTTCTTT.